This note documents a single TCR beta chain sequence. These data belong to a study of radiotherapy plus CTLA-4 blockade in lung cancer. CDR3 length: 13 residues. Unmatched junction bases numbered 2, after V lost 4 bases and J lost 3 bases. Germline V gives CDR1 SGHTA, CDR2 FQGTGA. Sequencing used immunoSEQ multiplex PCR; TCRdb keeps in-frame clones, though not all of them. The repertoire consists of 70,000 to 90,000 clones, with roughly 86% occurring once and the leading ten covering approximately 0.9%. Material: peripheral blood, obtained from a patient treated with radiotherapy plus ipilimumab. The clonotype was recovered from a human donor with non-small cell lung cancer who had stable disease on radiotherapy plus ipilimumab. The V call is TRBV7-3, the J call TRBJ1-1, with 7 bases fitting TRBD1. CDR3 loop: CASSSQGYTEAFF. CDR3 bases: TGTGCCAGCAGCTCACAGGGGTACACTGAAGCTTTCTTT.